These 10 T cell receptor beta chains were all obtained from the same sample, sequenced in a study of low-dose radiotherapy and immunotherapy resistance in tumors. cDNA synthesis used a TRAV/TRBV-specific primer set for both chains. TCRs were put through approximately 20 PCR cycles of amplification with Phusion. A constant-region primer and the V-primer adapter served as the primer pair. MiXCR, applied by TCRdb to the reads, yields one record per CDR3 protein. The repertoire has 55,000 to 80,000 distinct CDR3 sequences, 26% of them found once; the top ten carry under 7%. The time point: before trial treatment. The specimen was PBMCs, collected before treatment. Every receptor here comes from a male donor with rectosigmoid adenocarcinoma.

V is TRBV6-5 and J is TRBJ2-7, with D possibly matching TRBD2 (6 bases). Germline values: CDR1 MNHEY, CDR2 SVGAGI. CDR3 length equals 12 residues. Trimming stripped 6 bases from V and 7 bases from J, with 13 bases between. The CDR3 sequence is CASRGTAREQYF. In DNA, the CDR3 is TGTGCCAGCAGGGGGACTGCCAGAGAGCAGTACTTC.

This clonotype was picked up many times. CDR3 sequence (DNA): TGTGCCAGTAGTAGTAGGGCGGCGATCGAGCAGTTCTTC. It encodes CASSSRAAIEQFF. V gene TRBV19 combines with J gene TRBJ2-1; no definite D call. The CDR3 extends over 13 amino acids. Germline CDR1 is LNHDA and CDR2 is SQIVND (reference sequence). V was cut by 4 bases and J by 10 bases, with 14 bases left in between.

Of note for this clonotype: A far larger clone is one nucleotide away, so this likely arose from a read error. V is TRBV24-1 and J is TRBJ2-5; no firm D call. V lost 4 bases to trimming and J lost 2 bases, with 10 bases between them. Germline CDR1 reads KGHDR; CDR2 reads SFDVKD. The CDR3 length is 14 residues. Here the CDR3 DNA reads TGTGCCACCAGTGAGAGATCCATACAAGAGACCCAGTACTTC. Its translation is CATSERSIQETQYF.

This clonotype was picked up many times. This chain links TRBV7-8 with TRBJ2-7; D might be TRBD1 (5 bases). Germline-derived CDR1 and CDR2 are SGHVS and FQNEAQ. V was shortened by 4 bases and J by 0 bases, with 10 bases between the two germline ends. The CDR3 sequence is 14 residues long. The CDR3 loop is CASSWYTGSYEQYF. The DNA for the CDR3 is TGTGCCAGCAGCTGGTACACAGGCTCCTACGAGCAGTACTTC.

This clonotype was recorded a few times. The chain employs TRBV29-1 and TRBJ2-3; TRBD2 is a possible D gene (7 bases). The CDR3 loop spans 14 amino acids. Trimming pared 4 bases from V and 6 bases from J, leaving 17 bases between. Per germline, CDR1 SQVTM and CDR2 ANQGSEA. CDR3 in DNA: TGCAGCGTTGGGGGCGGGTCGGGGGGCGATACGCAGTATTTT. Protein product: CSVGGGSGGDTQYF.

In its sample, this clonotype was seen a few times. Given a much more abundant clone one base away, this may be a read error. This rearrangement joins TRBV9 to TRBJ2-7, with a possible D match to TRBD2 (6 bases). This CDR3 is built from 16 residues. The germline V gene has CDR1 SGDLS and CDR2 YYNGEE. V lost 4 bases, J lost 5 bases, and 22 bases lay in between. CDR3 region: CASSRGLREVRDEQYF. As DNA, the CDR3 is TGTGCCAGCAGCCGGGGACTTAGGGAGGTCCGGGACGAGCAGTACTTC.

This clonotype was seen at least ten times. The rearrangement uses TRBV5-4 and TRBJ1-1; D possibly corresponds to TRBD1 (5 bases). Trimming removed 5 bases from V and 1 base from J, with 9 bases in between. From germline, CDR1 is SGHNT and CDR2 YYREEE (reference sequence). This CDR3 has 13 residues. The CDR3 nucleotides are TGTGCCAGCAGAACCGGGGGGAACACTGAAGCTTTCTTT. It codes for CASRTGGNTEAFF.

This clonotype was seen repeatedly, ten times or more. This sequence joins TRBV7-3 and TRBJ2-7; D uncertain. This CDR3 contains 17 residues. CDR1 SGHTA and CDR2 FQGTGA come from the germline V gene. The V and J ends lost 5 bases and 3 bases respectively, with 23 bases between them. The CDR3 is CASSAHRPWRYLYEQYF. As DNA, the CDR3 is TGTGCCAGCAGCGCCCACCGCCCCTGGCGGTACCTCTACGAGCAGTACTTC.

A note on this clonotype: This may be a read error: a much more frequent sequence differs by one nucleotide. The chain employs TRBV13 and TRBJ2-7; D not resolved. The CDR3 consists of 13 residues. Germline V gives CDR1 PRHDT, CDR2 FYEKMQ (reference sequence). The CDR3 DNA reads TGTGGCAGCAGCCCCCCCCCCTTGTACGAGCAGTACTTC. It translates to CGSSPPPLYEQYF.

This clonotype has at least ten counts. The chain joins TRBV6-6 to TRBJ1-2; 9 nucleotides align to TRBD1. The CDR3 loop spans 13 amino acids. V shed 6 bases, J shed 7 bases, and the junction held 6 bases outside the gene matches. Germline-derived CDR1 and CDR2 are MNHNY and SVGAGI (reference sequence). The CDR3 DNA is TGTGCCAGCAGCGACAGGGGGGGATTTGGCTACACCTTC. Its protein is CASSDRGGFGYTF.